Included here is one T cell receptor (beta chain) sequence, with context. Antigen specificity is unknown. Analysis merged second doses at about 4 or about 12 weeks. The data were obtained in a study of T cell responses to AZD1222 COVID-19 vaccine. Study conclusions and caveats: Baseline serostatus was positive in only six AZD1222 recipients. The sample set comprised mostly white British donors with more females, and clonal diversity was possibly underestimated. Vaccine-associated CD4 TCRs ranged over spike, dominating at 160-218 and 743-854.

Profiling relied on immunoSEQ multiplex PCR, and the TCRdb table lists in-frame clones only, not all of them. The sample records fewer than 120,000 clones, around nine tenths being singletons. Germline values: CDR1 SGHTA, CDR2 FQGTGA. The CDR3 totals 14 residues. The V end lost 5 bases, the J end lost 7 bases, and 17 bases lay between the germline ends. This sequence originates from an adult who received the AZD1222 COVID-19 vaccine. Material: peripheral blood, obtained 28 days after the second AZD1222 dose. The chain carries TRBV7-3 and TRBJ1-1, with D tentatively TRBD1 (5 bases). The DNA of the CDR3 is TGTGCCAGCAGCGCGGGGCCGAGGCCAGTTGAAGCTTTCTTT. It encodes CASSAGPRPVEAFF.